These 17 T cell receptor beta chains were all obtained from the same sample, sequenced in a study of identifying expanded T cells in peripheral blood. Sequencing used immunoSEQ multiplex PCR; TCRdb keeps in-frame clones, though not all of them. The top ten hold approximately 20% of the sample, which has about 78,000 clones, approximately 84% seen once. Sequenced: blood. The receptors come from a person aged 18 to 69 in good health.

The chain couples TRBV18 to TRBJ2-3; D gene unclear. In germline, CDR1 is KGHSH, CDR2 LQKENI. This CDR3 is 14 amino acids long. Deletions cut 4 bases from V and 2 bases from J, with 10 bases between. For the CDR3, the DNA is TGTGCCAGCTCACTACGGGCATACACAGATACGCAGTATTTT. Residues: CASSLRAYTDTQYF. The full variable domain, completed using reference TRBV18 and TRBJ2-3, is NAGVMQNPRHLVRRRGQEARLRCSPMKGHSHVYWYRQLPEEGLKFMVYLQKENIIDESGMPKERFSAEFPKEGPSILRIQQVVRGDSAAYFCASSLRAYTDTQYFGPGTRLTVL.

This clone was observed a single time. This rearrangement joins TRBV5-6 to TRBJ2-2; a weak D match, TRBD2 (5 bases). Germline loops: CDR1 SGHDT, CDR2 YYEEEE. V was pared by 2 bases and J by 1 base, with 12 bases between. The CDR3 extends over 16 amino acids. CDR3 amino acids: CASSLDEEGNTGELFF. The CDR3 nucleotides read TGTGCCAGCAGCTTAGACGAAGAGGGGAACACCGGGGAGCTGTTTTTT. Looking up the rest from reference TRBV5-6 and TRBJ2-2 gives the full variable domain: DAGVTQSPTHLIKTRGQQVTLRCSPKSGHDTVSWYQQALGQGPQFIFQYYEEEERQRGNFPDRFSGHQFPNYSSELNVNALLLGDSALYLCASSLDEEGNTGELFFGEGSRLTVL.

By sample share, this clone is medium-sized. The chain joins TRBV6-5 to TRBJ1-5, with a tentative D call TRBD1 (5 bases). This CDR3 spans 15 amino acids. Germline V gene sequence: CDR1 MNHEY, CDR2 SVGAGI. Trimming left V 2 bases short and J 4 bases short, with 12 bases between. The CDR3 sequence is CASSYTFRGNQPQHF. In nucleotides, the CDR3 is TGTGCCAGCAGTTACACATTTAGGGGTAATCAGCCCCAGCATTTT.

This clone came up once. The V and J genes are TRBV7-5 and TRBJ2-3; the table names TRBD1, a call not compared with the DNA. TRBV7-5 is given as a pseudogene. The CDR3 loop spans 16 amino acids. In DNA form, the CDR3 reads TGTGCCAGAAGCCCAAGGACAGGGGGTCGTACAGATACGCAGTATTTT. This sequence encodes CARSPRTGGRTDTQYF.

This chain joins TRBV4-2 and TRBJ1-3; D perhaps matches TRBD1 (5 bases). CDR3 length equals 15 residues. Trimming cost V 0 bases and J 4 bases, with 10 bases left between them. Per the germline V gene, CDR1 is LGHNA and CDR2 is YNFKEQ. The CDR3 DNA reads TGTGCCAGCAGCCAAGACAGGGCGGGAGGAAACACCATATATTTT. This sequence encodes CASSQDRAGGNTIYF.

The chain combines TRBV6-5 with TRBJ2-5; D uncertain. This CDR3 has 9 amino acids. CDR1 is MNHEY, CDR2 SVGAGI, per germline. Trimming shortened V by 8 bases and J by 6 bases, and 4 bases separated the two germline ends. The CDR3 DNA reads as TGTGCCAGCGGTCAGACCCAGTACTTC. Its protein is CASGQTQYF.

J is TRBJ1-5 and V is TRBV7-9; weak D call: TRBD1 (6 bases). The V end was cut by 2 bases, the J end by 6 bases, with 17 bases between. CDR3 length: 16 residues. CDR1 and CDR2 from the germline V gene are SEHNR and FQNEAQ (reference sequence). As DNA, the CDR3 is TGTGCCAGCAGCTTAAGGGAGGGGGGGCGTACTCAGCCCCAGCATTTT. Translating it yields CASSLREGGRTQPQHF.

The genes are TRBV10-3 and TRBJ2-5, with D unclear. The length of the CDR3 is 14 residues. CDR1 is ENHRY, CDR2 SYGVKD, per germline. Trimming removed 4 bases at V and 4 bases at J, with 13 bases between. The CDR3 spells CAISGFGGRETQYF. DNA of the CDR3: TGTGCCATCAGTGGGTTCGGTGGTAGAGAGACCCAGTACTTC.

This clone was detected once. V is TRBV7-2 and J is TRBJ1-2; D is unresolved. This CDR3 comprises 14 residues. V was cut by 2 bases and J by 5 bases, with 12 bases left in between. From germline, CDR1 is SGHTA and CDR2 FQGNSA. CDR3 residues: CASSLTWKEYGYTF. The CDR3, as DNA: TGTGCCAGCAGCTTAACGTGGAAAGAGTATGGCTACACCTTC.

This clone was detected only a few times. CDR3 sequence: CASSSLFDSNEKLFF. As DNA, the CDR3 is TGTGCCAGCTCGTCGCTTTTTGACAGTAATGAAAAACTGTTTTTT. The chain combines TRBV28 with TRBJ1-4, with D possibly TRBD1 on 5 matching bases. The CDR3 spans 15 residues. V lost 8 bases to trimming and J lost 4 bases, with 17 bases between them. The germline V gene has CDR1 MDHEN and CDR2 SYDVKM.

This rearrangement joins TRBV4-3 to TRBJ2-7; D is possibly TRBD2 (6 bases). There are 17 residues in the CDR3. V lost 1 base and J 5 bases, leaving 21 bases between the germline ends. Germline V gene data show CDR1 as LGHNA and CDR2 as YSLEER. The CDR3 is CASSQGPGGESHNEQYF. The CDR3 DNA reads TGCGCCAGCAGCCAAGGCCCCGGGGGAGAGTCCCATAACGAGCAGTACTTC.

V usage is TRBV7-2 and J usage is TRBJ2-7; D perhaps matches TRBD2 (6 bases). Between the trimmed V and J ends, which lost 5 bases and 7 bases, there was a span of 15 bases. The germline CDR1 and CDR2 sequences are SGHTA and FQGNSA. The CDR3 sequence is 13 residues long. The CDR3 DNA reads TGTGCCAGCAGCCCGCCGGGGGTTCGGGAGCAGTACTTC. This sequence encodes CASSPPGVREQYF.

This clone appeared a few times. The V and J genes are TRBV6-5 and TRBJ2-1, with D perhaps matching TRBD2 (6 bases). Germline values: CDR1 MNHEY, CDR2 SVGAGI. The CDR3 covers 15 residues. Trimming removed 0 bases from V and 3 bases from J, with 9 bases in between. The CDR3 reads CASSYSSGVYNEQFF. The DNA for the CDR3 is TGTGCCAGCAGTTACTCTAGCGGAGTCTACAATGAGCAGTTCTTC.

J is TRBJ2-7 and V is TRBV18; 10 positions match TRBD2. Germline assignment: CDR1 KGHSH and CDR2 LQKENI. There are 16 residues in the CDR3. The V segment lost 0 bases and the J segment 3 bases; nucleotides outside the gene matches: 5. Here the CDR3 reads CASSPPTSGTYYEQYF. The CDR3 region has the DNA TGTGCCAGCTCACCACCCACTAGCGGGACCTACTACGAGCAGTACTTC.

The V gene is TRBV4-3, the J gene TRBJ2-3; D is possibly TRBD1 (6 bases). In germline, CDR1 is LGHNA, CDR2 YSLEER. V gave up 0 bases and J gave up 1 base, with 14 bases separating them. The CDR3 consists of 17 residues. For the CDR3, the DNA is TGCGCCAGCAGCCAAGATTATGAGCCAGGGGGCACAGATACGCAGTATTTT. As protein: CASSQDYEPGGTDTQYF.

The chain carries TRBV5-1 and TRBJ2-1; 16 bases agree with TRBD2. Germline-derived CDR1 and CDR2 are SGHRS and YFSETQ. The CDR3 consists of 18 residues. Unmatched junction bases numbered 10, after V lost 0 bases and J lost 10 bases. The CDR3 DNA reads as TGCGCCAGCAGCTTGGAACCGACGGGACTAGCGGGAGGGGGAGAGCAGTTCTTC. Translating gives CASSLEPTGLAGGGEQFF. The whole variable domain, remainder taken from reference TRBV5-1 and TRBJ2-1, is KAGVTQTPRYLIKTRGQQVTLSCSPISGHRSVSWYQQTPGQGLQFLFEYFSETQRNKGNFPGRFSGRQFSNSRSEMNVSTLELGDSALYLCASSLEPTGLAGGGEQFFGPGTRLTVL.

The gene calls are TRBV10-3 and TRBJ2-7; 9 bases match TRBD2. Looked up from germline, CDR1 is ENHRY and CDR2 is SYGVKD. The V segment lost 2 bases and the J segment 3 bases; nucleotides outside the gene matches: 5. The CDR3 consists of 15 residues. The CDR3 loop reads CAISEIATSGYEQYF. The CDR3 DNA is TGTGCCATCAGTGAGATTGCGACTAGCGGCTACGAGCAGTACTTC.